This entry is about one T cell receptor (beta chain). A second PCR, run for roughly 6 to 11 cycles, used a sample-barcoded 5' primer plus a J-beta primer mix. TCRdb analysed the 5' RACE reads with MiXCR anew, one entry per CDR3 protein. The sample has about 930,000 distinct CDR3 sequences, approximately 32% seen once. This CDR3 comprises 15 residues. Trimming stripped 5 bases from V and 9 bases from J, with 17 bases between. Per the germline V gene, CDR1 is MDHEN and CDR2 is SYDVKM. This sample was included in a study of blood T cells in healthy people across ages. The data also belong to a second study, concerning T cells of mothers and their children.

This TCR was sampled from a woman in her thirties or forties in good health. The specimen was blood. The chain links TRBV28 to TRBJ1-6; perhaps TRBD1 as D (6 bases). The CDR3 DNA reads TGTGCCAGCAGTCCAACAGGGCCCCAGGGTTCACCCCTCCACTTT. This codes for CASSPTGPQGSPLHF. The full variable domain, completed using reference TRBV28 and TRBJ1-6, is DVKVTQSSRYLVKRTGEKVFLECVQDMDHENMFWYRQDPGLGLRLIYFSYDVKMKEKGDIPEGYSVSREKKERFSLILESASTNQTSMYLCASSPTGPQGSPLHFGNGTRLTVT.